A selection of T cell receptor beta chains follows, all from one sample in a study of control samples from healthy donors and cancer patients. Sequencing used immunoSEQ multiplex PCR; TCRdb keeps in-frame clones, though not all of them. The sample carries some 87,000 clones, around 83% recorded once. Sequenced input: PBMCs. The receptors shown here come from a man in his 60s with head and neck cancer. Each CDR3 is given with its conserved first and last residue. The order of the fields is clone size, J gene, D gene, V gene, CDR3 DNA, CDR3 protein. The D gene is left open where the match is weak. A clone size is listed for some rows: how often the clone was seen (once, few, many), or a class if it is expanded.

clone size: few; J gene: TRBJ2-3; D gene: -; V gene: TRBV11-2; CDR3 DNA: TGTGCCAGCAGCTTAGTTTGGGGTTCGCGCGCCCAGGCAGATACGCAGTATTTT; CDR3 protein: CASSLVWGSRAQADTQYF
clone size: -; J gene: TRBJ2-7; D gene: -; V gene: TRBV7-9; CDR3 DNA: TGTGCCAGCAGCTTAGTGGGAGTTTCAGGCGAGCAGTACTTC; CDR3 protein: CASSLVGVSGEQYF
clone size: few; J gene: TRBJ2-5; D gene: -; V gene: TRBV10-2; CDR3 DNA: TGCGCCAGCAGGGGGGCGTTTCAAGAGACCCAGTACTTC; CDR3 protein: CASRGAFQETQYF
clone size: -; J gene: TRBJ1-1; D gene: -; V gene: TRBV5-8; CDR3 DNA: TGTGCCAGCAGCTTCAAACAGGCGAGAGCTTTCTTT; CDR3 protein: CASSFKQARAFF
clone size: -; J gene: TRBJ1-3; D gene: TRBD1; V gene: TRBV5-1; CDR3 DNA: TGCGCCAGCAGCTTAGGTTTTGGGGGACAGTCGGGCCCTGGAAACACCATATATTTT; CDR3 protein: CASSLGFGGQSGPGNTIYF
clone size: -; J gene: TRBJ2-3; D gene: TRBD2; V gene: TRBV18; CDR3 DNA: TGTGCCAGCTCACCTAGGGGACTAGCGGGAGGACGCACAGATACGCAGTATTTT; CDR3 protein: CASSPRGLAGGRTDTQYF
clone size: -; J gene: TRBJ2-5; D gene: TRBD1; V gene: TRBV20-1; CDR3 DNA: TGCAGTGCTAGTGGCCGGTATAGGGACAGGGGGCCAAGGGTGGAGACCCAGTACTTC; CDR3 protein: CSASGRYRDRGPRVETQYF
clone size: -; J gene: TRBJ2-7; D gene: -; V gene: TRBV6-5; CDR3 DNA: TGTGCCACTCTACTCGACAGATCCCCCTCGTGGGAGCAGTACTTC; CDR3 protein: CATLLDRSPSWEQYF
clone size: -; J gene: TRBJ1-1; D gene: TRBD1; V gene: TRBV15; CDR3 DNA: TGTGCCACCAGCAGGAACCTGGACAGGGGAGCTTTCTTT; CDR3 protein: CATSRNLDRGAFF
clone size: -; J gene: TRBJ2-1; D gene: -; V gene: TRBV7-9; CDR3 DNA: TGTGCCAGCAGCTTAGCGCTTACACGTGGGGACAATGAGCAGTTCTTC; CDR3 protein: CASSLALTRGDNEQFF